This T cell receptor beta chain emerged from a study of T cells in Graves' hyperthyroidism and ophthalmopathy. Amplification of TCR beta CDR3 regions was performed using RNA transcripts as template. RT-PCR in the first round (using the HTBI primer set) targeted the TCR CDR3. TCRdb re-analysed the multiplex PCR reads in MiXCR, keeping a single row per CDR3 protein. The repertoire holds around 400,000 distinct CDR3 sequences, with 15% to 17% as singletons. Germline assignment: CDR1 MGHDK and CDR2 SYGVNS. Trimming at V came to 2 bases and at J to 7 bases, leaving 14 bases not matched to a gene. The CDR3 consists of 19 residues. This clonotype turned up a few times.

Sequenced material: blood. This sequence joins TRBV25-1 and TRBJ2-2; 12 bases fit TRBD2. This receptor was obtained from a young woman with Graves' hyperthyroidism that later progressed to Graves' ophthalmopathy. The CDR3 DNA sequence: TGTGCCAGCAGTGAAGTTTTCCCGACTAGCGGGAGTTCGAGCGGGGAGCTGTTTTTT. Encoded protein: CASSEVFPTSGSSSGELFF.